The 26 T cell receptor beta chains given below trace back to one sample, sequenced in a study of blood T cells in healthy people across ages. A second PCR, run for roughly 7 to 12 cycles, used a sample-barcoded 5' primer plus a J-beta primer mix. One entry per CDR3 protein results from TCRdb running MiXCR on the 5' RACE reads. The sample records over 1,300,000 distinct CDR3 sequences, roughly 64% being singletons. Sequences were obtained from blood. The receptors here all came from a man between 18 and 29 years old in good health.

The CDR3 loop reads CASSRTGTGVYEQYF. The CDR3 region has the DNA TGCGCCAGCAGCCGAACCGGGACAGGAGTATACGAGCAGTACTTC. The chain combines TRBV4-1 with TRBJ2-7, with 8 nucleotides matching TRBD1. V trimming: 4 bases; J trimming: 4 bases; junction bases outside the gene matches: 9. In germline, CDR1 is MGHRA, CDR2 YSYEKL. The length of the CDR3 is 15 residues.

V and J are TRBV15 and TRBJ1-5, with D maybe TRBD1 (6 bases). The V gene's germline CDR1 is LNHNV and CDR2 YYDKDF (reference sequence). The length of the CDR3 is 16 residues. Trimming removed 0 bases at V and 0 bases at J, with 9 bases between. The CDR3 reads CATSRERTVSNQPQHF. The CDR3 nucleotides are TGTGCCACCAGCAGAGAACGGACAGTTAGCAATCAGCCCCAGCATTTT.

This sequence joins TRBV6-1 and TRBJ2-3; maybe TRBD2 (6 bases). The CDR3 totals 13 residues. Germline CDR1 and CDR2: MNHNS and SASEGT. The V gene lost 6 bases and the J gene lost 3 bases, with 10 bases spanning the gap. CDR3 sequence: CASRPLATDTQYF. CDR3 nucleotides: TGTGCCAGCAGGCCACTAGCTACAGATACGCAGTATTTT.

This rearrangement joins TRBV12-3 or TRBV12-4 to TRBJ1-4; D gene unclear. This CDR3 region has 14 residues. V lost 3 bases and J lost 8, with 13 bases in between. CDR3 loop: CASSFRIPGEKLFF. Written as DNA, the CDR3 is TGTGCCAGCAGTTTTAGAATCCCGGGGGAAAAACTGTTTTTT.

The rearrangement joins TRBV29-1 to TRBJ1-1; the D gene is possibly TRBD1 (5 bases). Germline V gene sequence: CDR1 SQVTM, CDR2 ANQGSEA. Trimming cost V 4 bases and J 5 bases, with 11 bases left between them. There are 12 residues in the CDR3. The CDR3 loop is CSVADSGTEAFF. In DNA, the CDR3 is TGCAGCGTTGCAGACAGTGGAACTGAAGCTTTCTTT. Supplemented by reference TRBV29-1 and TRBJ1-1, the full variable domain reads SAVISQKPSRDICQRGTSLTIQCQVDSQVTMMFWYRQQPGQSLTLIATANQGSEATYESGFVIDKFPISRPNLTFSTLTVSNMSPEDSSIYLCSVADSGTEAFFGQGTRLTVV.

The V and J genes are TRBV20-1 and TRBJ2-7; maybe TRBD2 (6 bases). Germline V lookup: CDR1 DFQATT, CDR2 SNEGSKA (reference sequence). V gave up 3 bases and J gave up 3 bases, with 18 bases separating them. This CDR3 is built from 15 residues. CDR3 sequence reads: CSASFGREAFYEQYF. The CDR3 DNA is TGCAGTGCTAGCTTTGGCAGGGAGGCGTTCTACGAGCAGTACTTC.

The chain joins TRBV5-1 to TRBJ2-1, with 9 nucleotides matching TRBD2. V was clipped by 4 bases and J by 6 bases; unmatched bases: 5. The germline CDR1 and CDR2 sequences are SGHRS and YFSETQ. This CDR3 is 14 amino acids long. CDR3 DNA: TGCGCCAGCAGCACCGCGGGAGGGCGCAATGAGCAGTTCTTC. The encoded protein is CASSTAGGRNEQFF.

The V call is TRBV11-3, the J call TRBJ2-3; TRBD1 agrees at 8 bases. This CDR3 spans 14 amino acids. Germline CDR1 reads SGHNT; CDR2 reads YENEEA. The V segment lost 5 bases and the J segment 4 bases; nucleotides outside the gene matches: 5. This CDR3 reads CASSPGGGSDTQYF. The CDR3 nucleotides are TGTGCCAGCAGCCCAGGGGGCGGGTCAGATACGCAGTATTTT.

This clonotype was recorded a few times. The gene calls are TRBV4-1 and TRBJ2-1; 7 bases agree with TRBD2. The CDR3 contains 14 residues. Trimming cost V 8 bases and J 0 bases; bases outside gene matches: 4. The V gene's germline CDR1 is MGHRA and CDR2 YSYEKL. The CDR3 coding sequence is TGCGCCAGCTCAGCTAGCGGCTCCTACAATGAGCAGTTCTTC. It yields the protein CASSASGSYNEQFF.

This clonotype occurred a few times. V and J are TRBV4-3 and TRBJ2-4, with D unresolved. The V end lost 1 base, the J end lost 6 bases, and 13 bases lay between the germline ends. Germline CDR1 and CDR2: LGHNA and YSLEER. The CDR3 loop spans 15 amino acids. CDR3 loop: CASSQGLVSRNIQYF. The DNA of the CDR3 is TGCGCCAGCAGCCAAGGGTTGGTCAGTCGAAACATTCAGTACTTC.

The genes are TRBV3-1 and TRBJ2-1; 10 bases are shared with TRBD2. Germline V CDR1 and CDR2: LGHDT, YNNKEL (reference sequence). The CDR3 covers 14 residues. V gave up 3 bases and J gave up 9 bases; unmatched junction bases: 5. CDR3 DNA sequence: TGTGCCAGCAGCCATTTAGCGGGGGGCCCTGAGCAGTTCTTC. Encoded protein: CASSHLAGGPEQFF.

This chain uses TRBV2 with TRBJ1-5; the D is unclear. This CDR3 contains 13 residues. Trimming removed 2 bases at V and 5 bases at J, with 7 bases between. In germline, CDR1 is SNHLY, CDR2 FYNNEI. The CDR3 bases are TGTGCCAGCAGTGAAAAGTTGGATCAGCCCCAGCATTTT. Protein sequence: CASSEKLDQPQHF.

J is TRBJ2-3 and V is TRBV27; weak D call: TRBD2 (5 bases). With 7 bases removed from V and 3 bases from J, the gap between germline ends came to 14 bases. This CDR3 contains 14 residues. Per the germline V gene, CDR1 is MNHEY and CDR2 is SMNVEV (reference sequence). CDR3 in DNA: TGTGCCAGCACTACAAGCGGAGAGACAGATACGCAGTATTTT. Its translation: CASTTSGETDTQYF.

The chain uses TRBV5-1 and TRBJ1-4; D is uncertain. V dropped 2 bases and J dropped 1 base, with 6 bases sitting between them. CDR3 length equals 14 residues. Germline values: CDR1 SGHRS, CDR2 YFSETQ. CDR3 amino acids: CASSFAGTNEKLFF. In DNA form, the CDR3 reads TGCGCCAGCAGCTTTGCAGGAACTAATGAAAAACTGTTTTTT.

This clonotype was detected a few times. The V call is TRBV29-1, the J call TRBJ2-1; perhaps TRBD1 as D (5 bases). Germline CDR1 SQVTM, CDR2 ANQGSEA. The CDR3 has 10 residues. V lost 7 bases, J lost 14 bases, and 15 bases lay in between. The CDR3 DNA is TGCAGCGCCGACGACAGTGCAGAGTTCTTC. It specifies CSADDSAEFF.

The rearrangement joins TRBV12-3 or TRBV12-4 to TRBJ1-2, with TRBD1 as a possible D gene (6 bases). CDR3 length equals 13 residues. V was trimmed by 5 bases and J by 11 bases, leaving 18 bases between them. The DNA for the CDR3 is TGTGCCAGCAGTCCACAGGGATTGGGGAGATACACCTTC. It codes for CASSPQGLGRYTF.

The V and J genes are TRBV10-2 and TRBJ2-1; the D gene is possibly TRBD2 (6 bases). This CDR3 has 14 residues. Between the trimmed V and J ends, which lost 7 bases and 6 bases, there was a span of 16 bases. CDR1 is WSHSY and CDR2 is SAAADI in the germline V gene. CDR3 in amino acids: CASTHGGAGNEQFF. CDR3 sequence (DNA): TGCGCCAGCACTCACGGCGGGGCGGGCAATGAGCAGTTCTTC.

The rearrangement joins TRBV6-1 to TRBJ1-2, with 9 bases fitting TRBD1. The CDR3 length is 14 residues. Looked up from germline, CDR1 is MNHNS and CDR2 is SASEGT. With V trimmed by 6 bases and J by 6 bases, 8 bases remained unmatched. Here the CDR3 reads CASSHPTGGDGYTF. As DNA, the CDR3 is TGTGCCAGCAGCCACCCGACAGGGGGGGATGGCTACACCTTC.

This chain connects TRBV2 to TRBJ1-2; 10 bases are shared with TRBD1. V trimming: 4 bases; J trimming: 8 bases; junction bases outside the gene matches: 4. Per the germline V gene, CDR1 is SNHLY and CDR2 is FYNNEI. This CDR3 contains 13 residues. CDR3 sequence: CASSGQGAVGYTF. In DNA form, the CDR3 reads TGTGCCAGCAGTGGACAGGGGGCGGTAGGCTACACCTTC.

This clonotype was counted a single time. V is TRBV28 and J is TRBJ2-5, with D unresolved. Per germline, CDR1 MDHEN and CDR2 SYDVKM. The CDR3 is made up of 14 amino acids. Trimming stripped 5 bases from V and 2 bases from J, with 12 bases between. The DNA for the CDR3 is TGTGCCAGCAGTGTACGGAACATTCAAGAGACCCAGTACTTC. Amino acids: CASSVRNIQETQYF.

In DNA form, the CDR3 reads TGCAGCGCTAGGGAGGGGGCCACAGCCTACGAGCAGTACTTC. It yields the protein CSAREGATAYEQYF. The J gene is TRBJ2-7, the V gene TRBV29-1; D might be TRBD1 or TRBD2, each matching 7 bases. This CDR3 is built from 14 residues. The germline V and J ends were trimmed by 7 bases and 2 bases, with 18 bases remaining between them. Germline CDR1 and CDR2: SQVTM and ANQGSEA.

V usage is TRBV4-1 and J usage is TRBJ2-1; 10 bases map to TRBD2. V was clipped by 1 base and J by 1 base; unmatched bases: 16. CDR3 length equals 21 residues. Per the germline V gene, CDR1 is MGHRA and CDR2 is YSYEKL. CDR3 residues: CASSQGGSGRAFRGSYNEQFF. CDR3 sequence (DNA): TGCGCCAGCAGCCAAGGGGGGAGCGGGAGGGCCTTTAGAGGGTCCTACAATGAGCAGTTCTTC.

The V gene is TRBV12-5, the J gene TRBJ2-2, with D tentatively TRBD1 (7 bases). V shed 5 bases and J shed 5 bases, with 21 bases lying between them. The CDR3 has 17 amino acids. CDR1 is LGHNT and CDR2 is FRNRAP in the germline V gene. The CDR3 here is CASGPPPTGRFTGELFF. Here the CDR3 DNA reads TGTGCTAGTGGTCCCCCCCCGACAGGGAGGTTTACCGGGGAGCTGTTTTTT.

This clonotype was recorded only once. The rearrangement links TRBV6-5 to TRBJ2-1; maybe TRBD2 (7 bases). Germline V gene data show CDR1 as MNHEY and CDR2 as SVGAGI. Trimming pared 7 bases from V and 5 bases from J, leaving 15 bases between. This CDR3 contains 14 residues. For the CDR3, the DNA is TGTGCCAGCAAAACGGCGGGGGCGAACAATGAGCAGTTCTTC. Translating it yields CASKTAGANNEQFF.

On this clonotype itself: The final CDR3 position lacks the conserved phenylalanine or tryptophan, pointing to a likely read error. J is TRBJ2-5 and V is TRBV29-1, with a weak D call TRBD1 (5 bases). The DNA matches TRBJ2-7 better at its end, which makes the J call doubtful. The CDR3 loop spans 12 amino acids. Germline V gene lookup returns CDR1 SQVTM and CDR2 ANQGSEA. As DNA, the CDR3 is TGCAGCGTTGAAAGGACACGCTACGAGCAGTACTAC. Its translation is CSVERTRYEQYY.

The chain links TRBV6-5 to TRBJ2-7, with D unclear. The J call may be in error: the DNA end matches TRBJ2-5 better. CDR3 length equals 15 residues. Germline V gene lookup returns CDR1 MNHEY and CDR2 SVGAGI. CDR3 nucleotides: TGTGCCAGCAGTTACTCTAGGGTGACCAGCCAGACCCAGTACTTC. This gives the protein CASSYSRVTSQTQYF.